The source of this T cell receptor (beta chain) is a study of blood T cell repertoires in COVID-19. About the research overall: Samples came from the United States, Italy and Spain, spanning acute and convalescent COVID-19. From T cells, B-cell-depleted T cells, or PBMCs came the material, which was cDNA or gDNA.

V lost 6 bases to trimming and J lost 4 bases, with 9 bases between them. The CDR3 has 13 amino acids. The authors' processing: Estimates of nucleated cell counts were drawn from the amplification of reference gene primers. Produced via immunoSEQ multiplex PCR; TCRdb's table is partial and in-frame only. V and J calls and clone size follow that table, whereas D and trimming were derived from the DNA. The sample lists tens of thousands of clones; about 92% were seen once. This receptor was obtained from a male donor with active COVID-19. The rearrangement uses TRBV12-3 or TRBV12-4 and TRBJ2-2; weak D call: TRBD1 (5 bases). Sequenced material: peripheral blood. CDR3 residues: CASRGLGTGELFF. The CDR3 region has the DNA TGTGCCAGCAGGGGGCTTGGCACCGGGGAGCTGTTTTTT.